These 15 T cell receptor beta chains were all obtained from the same sample, sequenced in a study of cytomegalovirus exposure and HLA in healthy donors. Researchers ran the PCR with 60 Vbeta and 13 Jbeta primers. The protocol was immunoSEQ multiplex PCR, while the TCRdb copy is restricted to in-frame clones and leaves out a portion. The sample has under 150,000 clones, about 84% seen once; the top ten hold around 5.9%. Sequenced input: PBMCs. The receptors were sampled from a woman aged 40-49 years in good health and CMV-seropositive.

As DNA, the CDR3 is TGTGCCAGCAGCCAGGGACAGCCCCCCTACGAGCAGTACTTC. It codes for CASSQGQPPYEQYF. The V and J genes are TRBV11-3 and TRBJ2-7; 7 nucleotides agree with TRBD1. Germline lookup yields CDR1 SGHNT and CDR2 YENEEA. J lost 2 bases, V lost 5 bases, and 6 bases had no gene match. This CDR3 is 14 amino acids long. Using reference TRBV11-3 and TRBJ2-7 for the parts outside the CDR3, the full variable domain is EAGVVQSPRYKIIEKKQPVAFWCNPISGHNTLYWYLQNLGQGPELLIRYENEEAVDDSQLPKDRFSAERLKGVDSTLKIQPAELGDSAVYLCASSQGQPPYEQYFGPGTRLTVT.

The genes are TRBV18 and TRBJ2-6; the match to TRBD1 covers 7 bases. Trimming cost V 3 bases and J 3 bases; bases outside gene matches: 5. CDR3 length equals 16 residues. Per germline, CDR1 KGHSH and CDR2 LQKENI. The CDR3 nucleotides read TGTGCCAGCTCACCGGACAGGAACTTTGGGGCCAACGTCCTGACTTTC. This gives the protein CASSPDRNFGANVLTF.

V is TRBV7-8 and J is TRBJ2-4; 9 nucleotides match TRBD1. The CDR3 has 13 residues. Germline values: CDR1 SGHVS, CDR2 FQNEAQ. The J segment lost 10 bases and the V segment lost 1 base, leaving 2 bases of the junction unmatched. DNA of the CDR3: TGTGCCAGCAGCTTAGACAGGGGGCGGATTCAGTACTTC. This encodes CASSLDRGRIQYF.

The rearrangement joins TRBV29-1 to TRBJ2-7; 9 bases map to TRBD1. CDR1 and CDR2 (germline): SQVTM, ANQGSEA. The CDR3 loop spans 15 amino acids. The junction had 6 bases not matched to a gene; V was cut back by 0 bases and J by 3 bases. CDR3 sequence reads: CSVEDRTGAHYEQYF. In DNA form, the CDR3 reads TGCAGCGTTGAAGATCGGACAGGGGCCCACTACGAGCAGTACTTC.

This chain links TRBV5-1 with TRBJ2-7; 11 bases agree with TRBD1. This CDR3 is 14 amino acids long. CDR1 SGHRS and CDR2 YFSETQ come from the germline V gene. Unmatched junction bases numbered 5, after V lost 2 bases and J lost 7 bases. CDR3: CASSLGQGAKEQYF. The CDR3 bases are TGCGCCAGCAGCTTAGGACAGGGGGCCAAAGAGCAGTACTTC.

The V gene is TRBV5-1, the J gene TRBJ2-7, with TRBD1 matching 9 bases. V lost 4 bases, J lost 5 bases, and 10 bases stayed unmatched. Germline CDR1 is SGHRS and CDR2 is YFSETQ. This CDR3 is 15 amino acids long. In nucleotides, the CDR3 is TGCGCCAGCAGCCTGGGACAGGGAATCTTGGACGAGCAGTACTTC. Its translation is CASSLGQGILDEQYF. The complete variable domain, with remaining parts taken from reference TRBV5-1 and TRBJ2-7, reads KAGVTQTPRYLIKTRGQQVTLSCSPISGHRSVSWYQQTPGQGLQFLFEYFSETQRNKGNFPGRFSGRQFSNSRSEMNVSTLELGDSALYLCASSLGQGILDEQYFGPGTRLTVT.

This sequence joins TRBV30 and TRBJ2-5; no clear D. V was trimmed by 2 bases and J by 5 bases, leaving 6 bases between them. The CDR3 spans 11 residues. Germline CDR1 and CDR2: GTSNPN and SVGIG (reference sequence). CDR3 DNA: TGTGCCTGGAGTCCGCGGGAGACCCAGTACTTC. Amino acids: CAWSPRETQYF.

The rearrangement joins TRBV7-9 to TRBJ1-1; 9 bases map to TRBD1. The CDR3 loop spans 16 amino acids. Germline CDR1 is SEHNR and CDR2 is FQNEAQ (reference sequence). With V trimmed by 8 bases and J by 0 bases, 10 bases remained unmatched. CDR3 sequence (DNA): TGTGCCAGCGGAGGGCCGGGACAGGGTATGAACACTGAAGCTTTCTTT. It is translated as CASGGPGQGMNTEAFF.

This clone was detected only once. This chain uses TRBV2 with TRBJ1-3, with D possibly being TRBD1 (6 bases). Trimming stripped 1 base from V and 0 bases from J, with 10 bases between. This CDR3 contains 16 residues. Germline values: CDR1 SNHLY, CDR2 FYNNEI. The CDR3 nucleotides read TGTGCCAGCAGTGAAGGGGGGGGCACCTCTGGAAACACCATATATTTT. Protein sequence: CASSEGGGTSGNTIYF.

In this sample, this clone turned up a few times. V is TRBV2 and J is TRBJ1-1; the match to TRBD1 covers 9 bases. Germline assignment: CDR1 SNHLY and CDR2 FYNNEI. The V gene end was trimmed by 10 bases and the J gene end by 3 bases; junction bases not matched to a gene: 6. The CDR3 covers 13 residues. The CDR3 region has the DNA TGTGCCACTACAGGGGGCCTGGACACTGAAGCTTTCTTT. Translated, it gives CATTGGLDTEAFF.

V and J are TRBV28 and TRBJ2-7; 10 bases agree with TRBD2. V trimming: 4 bases; J trimming: 0 bases; junction bases outside the gene matches: 3. The CDR3 covers 15 residues. In germline, CDR1 is MDHEN, CDR2 SYDVKM. CDR3 DNA sequence: TGTGCCAGCAGTTCTAGCGGGAGCCTCTCCTACGAGCAGTACTTC. The encoded protein is CASSSSGSLSYEQYF.

The chain links TRBV6-4 to TRBJ1-1; D remains unclear. The CDR3 extends over 13 amino acids. Germline CDR1 and CDR2: MRHNA and SNTAGT. V lost 9 bases and J lost 0, with 11 bases in between. The CDR3 sequence is CASVLSMNTEAFF. The DNA for the CDR3 is TGTGCCAGTGTACTGAGCATGAACACTGAAGCTTTCTTT.

This clone has only a few counts. V and J are TRBV11-3 and TRBJ1-4, with 7 bases matching TRBD1. The CDR3 spans 14 residues. From germline, CDR1 is SGHNT and CDR2 YENEEA. V trimming: 5 bases; J trimming: 4 bases; junction bases outside the gene matches: 4. CDR3 coding DNA: TGTGCCAGCAGCCTGGACAGGAGTAATGAAAAACTGTTTTTT. Translation gives CASSLDRSNEKLFF.

This clone was counted a few times. The chain employs TRBV5-1 and TRBJ1-4; TRBD1 matches 9 bases. CDR1 and CDR2 from the germline V gene are SGHRS and YFSETQ. The CDR3 has 15 amino acids. Trimming took 4 bases from V and 8 from J; bases not matched to a gene: 9. CDR3 amino acids: CASSPGQGGWEKLFF. The CDR3 DNA reads as TGCGCCAGCAGCCCGGGACAGGGTGGATGGGAAAAACTGTTTTTT.

This clone was picked up many times. The chain has TRBV4-1 and TRBJ2-1; D is unclear. CDR1 is MGHRA and CDR2 is YSYEKL in the germline V gene. CDR3 length: 12 residues. The ends were cut back, 0 bases at V and 7 bases at J, with 4 bases in the middle. DNA for the CDR3: TGCGCCAGCAGCCAAGAGAGAAATGAGCAGTTCTTC. This codes for CASSQERNEQFF.